Listed below are T cell receptor beta chains from one sample, sequenced in a study of cytomegalovirus exposure and HLA in healthy donors. Here immunoSEQ multiplex PCR was the method, and the copy in TCRdb shows in-frame clones only, minus some. The data hold fewer than 250,000 clones, with around 83% observed a single time. Sequenced sample: PBMCs. These receptors were collected from a woman between 50 and 59 years old in good health and CMV-seropositive. Both conserved end residues are part of each CDR3. The order of the fields is D gene, V gene, clone size, J gene, CDR3 DNA, CDR3 protein. The D gene is left open where the match is weak. Part of the rows lack a size; the others show once, few, many or a class for expanded clones.

d_gene: TRBD1
v_gene: TRBV10-3
abundance: .
j_gene: TRBJ1-1
CDR3nt: TGTGCCATCAGTGATAGACGGGGACAGTTGAACACTGAAGCTTTCTTT
CDR3aa: CAISDRRGQLNTEAFF

d_gene: .
v_gene: TRBV5-1
abundance: .
j_gene: TRBJ1-2
CDR3nt: TGCGCCAGCAAAGCCCTAAACTATGGCTACACCTTC
CDR3aa: CASKALNYGYTF

d_gene: TRBD1
v_gene: TRBV5-1
abundance: .
j_gene: TRBJ2-5
CDR3nt: TGCGCCAGCAGGCGGGGACAGGGACAAGAGACCCAGTACTTC
CDR3aa: CASRRGQGQETQYF

d_gene: TRBD1
v_gene: TRBV18
abundance: .
j_gene: TRBJ1-5
CDR3nt: TGTGCCAGCTCACCCGGGACAGGGGATAAAAATCAGCCCCAGCATTTT
CDR3aa: CASSPGTGDKNQPQHF

d_gene: TRBD1
v_gene: TRBV9
abundance: .
j_gene: TRBJ2-7
CDR3nt: TGTGCCAGCAGTCGACAGGGCTACGACGAGCAGTACTTC
CDR3aa: CASSRQGYDEQYF

d_gene: .
v_gene: TRBV28
abundance: .
j_gene: TRBJ1-6
CDR3nt: TGTGCCAGCAGCCTAGGTCGGGGAACCCCAGACCTCTATAATTCACCCCTCCACTTT
CDR3aa: CASSLGRGTPDLYNSPLHF

d_gene: .
v_gene: TRBV7-2
abundance: .
j_gene: TRBJ1-1
CDR3nt: TGTGCCAGCAGCTTAGGTGGCTTAAGGAACACTGAAGCTTTCTTT
CDR3aa: CASSLGGLRNTEAFF

d_gene: .
v_gene: TRBV11-2
abundance: .
j_gene: TRBJ2-2
CDR3nt: TGTGCCAGCAGCTTAGTGCGGGTTGGAGGGGAGCTGTTTTTT
CDR3aa: CASSLVRVGGELFF

d_gene: TRBD1
v_gene: TRBV4-1
abundance: once
j_gene: TRBJ1-2
CDR3nt: TGCGCCAGCAGCCAAGAAGGGGGCAGCTACTATGGCTACACCTTC
CDR3aa: CASSQEGGSYYGYTF

d_gene: TRBD2
v_gene: TRBV2
abundance: .
j_gene: TRBJ2-1
CDR3nt: TGTGCCACTCGAGCGGGGGGGCCCTACAATGAGCAGTTCTTC
CDR3aa: CATRAGGPYNEQFF

d_gene: .
v_gene: TRBV30
abundance: .
j_gene: TRBJ1-2
CDR3nt: TGTGCCTGGAGTGTACGGCCCGGGGTCTATGGCTACACCTTC
CDR3aa: CAWSVRPGVYGYTF

d_gene: TRBD1
v_gene: TRBV19
abundance: .
j_gene: TRBJ2-5
CDR3nt: TGTGCCAGTAGTATAGATGGGGTGACCCGGGACAGCCAAGAGACCCAGTACTTC
CDR3aa: CASSIDGVTRDSQETQYF

d_gene: .
v_gene: TRBV7-2
abundance: .
j_gene: TRBJ2-5
CDR3nt: TGTGCCAGCAGGACTGGGGAGACCCAGTACTTC
CDR3aa: CASRTGETQYF

d_gene: .
v_gene: TRBV4-1
abundance: .
j_gene: TRBJ2-7
CDR3nt: TGCGCCAGCAGCCAAGATACATTAAGGCAGGACTACGAGCAGTACTTC
CDR3aa: CASSQDTLRQDYEQYF

d_gene: .
v_gene: TRBV5-4
abundance: few
j_gene: TRBJ1-1
CDR3nt: TGTGCCAGCAGCTTTTTCGGGAGCGTGGGAACTGAAGCTTTCTTT
CDR3aa: CASSFFGSVGTEAFF

d_gene: .
v_gene: TRBV19
abundance: .
j_gene: TRBJ1-2
CDR3nt: TGTGCCAGTAGTGAAGACAGGTCCTATGGCTACACCTTC
CDR3aa: CASSEDRSYGYTF

d_gene: TRBD2
v_gene: TRBV5-4
abundance: .
j_gene: TRBJ2-5
CDR3nt: TGTGCCAGCAGCCCACCAGCGGGGCAGGAGACCCAGTACTTC
CDR3aa: CASSPPAGQETQYF

d_gene: TRBD2
v_gene: TRBV4-2
abundance: .
j_gene: TRBJ2-3
CDR3nt: TGTGCCAGCAGCCAGGGGACTAGCGGCCACACAGATACGCAGTATTTT
CDR3aa: CASSQGTSGHTDTQYF

d_gene: .
v_gene: TRBV30
abundance: .
j_gene: TRBJ1-5
CDR3nt: TGTGCCTGGGGCGGACAGAATCACAATCAGCCCCAGCATTTT
CDR3aa: CAWGGQNHNQPQHF

d_gene: TRBD2
v_gene: TRBV15
abundance: once
j_gene: TRBJ2-2
CDR3nt: TGTGCCACCAGCAGAGACCTCCGGGGGGGGTCCGGGGAGCTGTTTTTT
CDR3aa: CATSRDLRGGSGELFF

d_gene: TRBD1
v_gene: TRBV30
abundance: .
j_gene: TRBJ1-4
CDR3nt: TGTGCCTGGAGTGTACCCGGGACAGGGAGTGAAAAACTGTTTTTT
CDR3aa: CAWSVPGTGSEKLFF

d_gene: TRBD1
v_gene: TRBV19
abundance: once
j_gene: TRBJ2-1
CDR3nt: TGTGCCAGTAGTCTACGGACAGGTAGGCCCAATGAGCAGTTCTTC
CDR3aa: CASSLRTGRPNEQFF

d_gene: .
v_gene: TRBV11-1
abundance: .
j_gene: TRBJ2-7
CDR3nt: TGTGCCAGCGGAGACTTAGCCTACGAGCAGTACTTC
CDR3aa: CASGDLAYEQYF

d_gene: .
v_gene: TRBV11-2
abundance: .
j_gene: TRBJ1-2
CDR3nt: TGTGCCAGCAGTCCAAAAACCCCCAGGGCTAACTATGGCTACACCTTC
CDR3aa: CASSPKTPRANYGYTF

d_gene: TRBD1
v_gene: TRBV29-1
abundance: few
j_gene: TRBJ1-4
CDR3nt: TGCAGCGTGGAAGACAGGGGGCGAGGTAATGAAAAACTGTTTTTT
CDR3aa: CSVEDRGRGNEKLFF

d_gene: TRBD1
v_gene: TRBV4-3
abundance: .
j_gene: TRBJ1-2
CDR3nt: TGCGCCAGCAGCCCCGTGACAGGGGGCCATGGCTACACCTTC
CDR3aa: CASSPVTGGHGYTF

d_gene: .
v_gene: TRBV19
abundance: few
j_gene: TRBJ2-1
CDR3nt: TGTGCCAGTAACGGGTTTACGAATGAGCAGTTCTTC
CDR3aa: CASNGFTNEQFF

d_gene: TRBD1
v_gene: TRBV19
abundance: .
j_gene: TRBJ1-2
CDR3nt: TGTGCCAGTAGTCCCGGGACAGCTATCGATTATGGCTACACCTTC
CDR3aa: CASSPGTAIDYGYTF

d_gene: .
v_gene: TRBV2
abundance: once
j_gene: TRBJ2-7
CDR3nt: TGTGCCAGCAGTGGGAGTCGAGAAACCTACGAGCAGTACTTC
CDR3aa: CASSGSRETYEQYF

d_gene: .
v_gene: TRBV11-2
abundance: .
j_gene: TRBJ2-7
CDR3nt: TGTGCCAGCAGCATCCAAAAAGGGGGCGAGCAGTACTTC
CDR3aa: CASSIQKGGEQYF

d_gene: TRBD1
v_gene: TRBV29-1
abundance: once
j_gene: TRBJ2-7
CDR3nt: TGCAGCGTTGGGGGACAGGGGGCGAATTACGAGCAGTACTTC
CDR3aa: CSVGGQGANYEQYF

d_gene: .
v_gene: TRBV6-5
abundance: .
j_gene: TRBJ2-7
CDR3nt: TGTGCCAGCAGTTACTCTCGTGGAGGGGCCTACGAGCAGTACTTC
CDR3aa: CASSYSRGGAYEQYF

d_gene: .
v_gene: TRBV2
abundance: .
j_gene: TRBJ2-1
CDR3nt: TGTGCCAGCACTCCCCGTGGTCTAGTACCCAATGAGCAGTTCTTC
CDR3aa: CASTPRGLVPNEQFF

d_gene: TRBD2
v_gene: TRBV5-6
abundance: .
j_gene: TRBJ2-5
CDR3nt: TGTGCCAGCAGCTTAAGCGGGGGGAGGGAAGAGACCCAGTACTTC
CDR3aa: CASSLSGGREETQYF

d_gene: .
v_gene: TRBV30
abundance: .
j_gene: TRBJ1-1
CDR3nt: TGTGCCTGGAGTGTCCGCCAGGACACTGAAGCTTTCTTT
CDR3aa: CAWSVRQDTEAFF

d_gene: .
v_gene: TRBV7-9
abundance: .
j_gene: TRBJ1-3
CDR3nt: TGTGCCAGCAGGCGACAGGAGCTAAACACCATATATTTT
CDR3aa: CASRRQELNTIYF

d_gene: TRBD1
v_gene: TRBV7-8
abundance: .
j_gene: TRBJ1-4
CDR3nt: TGTGCCAGCAGCTTGGGACAGTTTAATGAAAAACTGTTTTTT
CDR3aa: CASSLGQFNEKLFF

d_gene: TRBD1
v_gene: TRBV4-2
abundance: few
j_gene: TRBJ2-7
CDR3nt: TGTGCCAGCAGCCAAGAAAGGACAGGGGGCTTCTACGAGCAGTACTTC
CDR3aa: CASSQERTGGFYEQYF

d_gene: .
v_gene: TRBV15
abundance: .
j_gene: TRBJ2-1
CDR3nt: TGTGCCACCAGAGAAAGGGGATCTCAACGGAATGAGCAGTTCTTC
CDR3aa: CATRERGSQRNEQFF

d_gene: .
v_gene: TRBV6-6
abundance: .
j_gene: TRBJ1-1
CDR3nt: TGTGCCAGCAGTTACGGGACTGGTGGGTTAGAAGCTTTCTTT
CDR3aa: CASSYGTGGLEAFF

d_gene: .
v_gene: TRBV18
abundance: .
j_gene: TRBJ2-7
CDR3nt: TGTGCCAGCTCAATGGGCCCGAAGACAGGCTTTTTGGACGAGCAGTACTTC
CDR3aa: CASSMGPKTGFLDEQYF

d_gene: .
v_gene: TRBV9
abundance: .
j_gene: TRBJ1-3
CDR3nt: TGTGCCAGCAGCGTAGGTAGTGGCGGGGAAAACACCATATATTTT
CDR3aa: CASSVGSGGENTIYF

d_gene: .
v_gene: TRBV28
abundance: .
j_gene: TRBJ2-7
CDR3nt: TGTGCCAGCAGTTTTCGGGTAAGGGGCTACGAGCAGTACTTC
CDR3aa: CASSFRVRGYEQYF

d_gene: TRBD1
v_gene: TRBV29-1
abundance: .
j_gene: TRBJ2-1
CDR3nt: TGCAGCGTTTCTACTCAGGGGGCTAACAATGAGCAGTTCTTC
CDR3aa: CSVSTQGANNEQFF

d_gene: .
v_gene: TRBV21-1
abundance: once
j_gene: TRBJ1-2
CDR3nt: TGTGCCAGCAGCAAAGAGGACAGGGGGCGATGCTATGGCTACACCTTC
CDR3aa: CASSKEDRGRCYGYTF

d_gene: .
v_gene: TRBV15
abundance: .
j_gene: TRBJ2-7
CDR3nt: TGTGCCACCAGCAGAGATCTAGTGGGCTCCTACGAGCAGTACTTC
CDR3aa: CATSRDLVGSYEQYF

d_gene: .
v_gene: TRBV7-3
abundance: .
j_gene: TRBJ1-3
CDR3nt: TGTGCCAGCTCAAGAAACACCATATATTTT
CDR3aa: CASSRNTIYF

d_gene: .
v_gene: TRBV7-2
abundance: once
j_gene: TRBJ1-4
CDR3nt: TGTGCCAGCAGCTTCAACCCCCCAGGGGCAACTAATGAAAAACTGTTTTTT
CDR3aa: CASSFNPPGATNEKLFF

d_gene: .
v_gene: TRBV7-9
abundance: .
j_gene: TRBJ2-7
CDR3nt: TGTGCCAGCAGCTTAGCCTCCAGTTCCGGGGACGAGCAGTACTTC
CDR3aa: CASSLASSSGDEQYF

d_gene: TRBD1
v_gene: TRBV5-1
abundance: .
j_gene: TRBJ1-2
CDR3nt: TGCGCCAGCAGCCTGGAAAGACAGGGGGCGCGGGGCTACACCTTC
CDR3aa: CASSLERQGARGYTF

d_gene: .
v_gene: TRBV18
abundance: few
j_gene: TRBJ1-2
CDR3nt: TGTGCCAGCTCACCGGAAGTTGGAGCTAACTATGGCTACACCTTC
CDR3aa: CASSPEVGANYGYTF

d_gene: .
v_gene: TRBV2
abundance: .
j_gene: TRBJ1-1
CDR3nt: TGTGCCAGCAGTCTCGGTCCGTCTGAAGCTTTCTTT
CDR3aa: CASSLGPSEAFF

d_gene: TRBD1
v_gene: TRBV4-1
abundance: few
j_gene: TRBJ1-2
CDR3nt: TGCGCCAGCAGACTTTTTGGGACAGGGAGCTATGGCTACACCTTC
CDR3aa: CASRLFGTGSYGYTF

d_gene: .
v_gene: TRBV7-8
abundance: .
j_gene: TRBJ1-5
CDR3nt: TGTGCCAGCAGCTTAGGTACCGGTGGTAGTAGAGATCAGCCCCAGCATTTT
CDR3aa: CASSLGTGGSRDQPQHF

d_gene: .
v_gene: TRBV5-4
abundance: .
j_gene: TRBJ1-2
CDR3nt: TGTGCCAGCAGCTTGATGGCGGCTATTGGCTACACCTTC
CDR3aa: CASSLMAAIGYTF

d_gene: TRBD2
v_gene: TRBV6-4
abundance: .
j_gene: TRBJ2-1
CDR3nt: TGTGCCAGCAGTCCTTCACACGCCGGGACTAGCGGGGGGGGCGAGCAGTTCTTC
CDR3aa: CASSPSHAGTSGGGEQFF